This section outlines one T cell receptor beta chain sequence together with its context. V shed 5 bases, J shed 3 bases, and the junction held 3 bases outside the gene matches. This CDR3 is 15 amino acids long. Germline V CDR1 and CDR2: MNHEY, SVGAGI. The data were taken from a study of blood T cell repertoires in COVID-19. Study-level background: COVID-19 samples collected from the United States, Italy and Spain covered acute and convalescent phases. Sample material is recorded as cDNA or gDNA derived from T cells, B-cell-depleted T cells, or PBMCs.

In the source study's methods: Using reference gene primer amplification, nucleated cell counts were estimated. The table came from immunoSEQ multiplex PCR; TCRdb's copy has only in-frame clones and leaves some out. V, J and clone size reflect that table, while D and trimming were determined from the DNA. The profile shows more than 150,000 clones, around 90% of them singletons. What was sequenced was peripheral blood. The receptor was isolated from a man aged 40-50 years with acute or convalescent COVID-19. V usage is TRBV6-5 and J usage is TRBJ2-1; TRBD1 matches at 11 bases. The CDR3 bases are TGTGCCAGCAGTATGGGACAGGGGGGCTACAATGAGCAGTTCTTC. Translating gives CASSMGQGGYNEQFF.